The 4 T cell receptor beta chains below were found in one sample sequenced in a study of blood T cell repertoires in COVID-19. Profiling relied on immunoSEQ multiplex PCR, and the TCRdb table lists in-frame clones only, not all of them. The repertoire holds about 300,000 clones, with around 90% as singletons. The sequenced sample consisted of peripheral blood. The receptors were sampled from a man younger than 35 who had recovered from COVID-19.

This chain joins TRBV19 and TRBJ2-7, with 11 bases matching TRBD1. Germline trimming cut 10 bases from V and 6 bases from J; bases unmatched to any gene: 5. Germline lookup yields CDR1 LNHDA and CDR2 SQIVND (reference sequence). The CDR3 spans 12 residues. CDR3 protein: CATGQGAAEQYF. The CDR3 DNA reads TGTGCCACAGGACAGGGGGCGGCCGAGCAGTACTTC.

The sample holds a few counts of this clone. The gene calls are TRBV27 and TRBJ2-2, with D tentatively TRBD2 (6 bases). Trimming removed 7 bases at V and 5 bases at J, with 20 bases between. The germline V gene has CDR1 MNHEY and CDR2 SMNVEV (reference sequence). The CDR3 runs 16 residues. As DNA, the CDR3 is TGTGCCAGCATGAGGCTAGCGATCGAAGGAACCGGGGAGCTGTTTTTT. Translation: CASMRLAIEGTGELFF.

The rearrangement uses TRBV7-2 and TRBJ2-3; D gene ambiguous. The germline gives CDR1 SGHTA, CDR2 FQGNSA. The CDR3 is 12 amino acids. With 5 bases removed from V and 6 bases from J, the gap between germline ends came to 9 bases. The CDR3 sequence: CASSPYGDTQYF. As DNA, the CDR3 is TGTGCCAGCAGCCCCTACGGGGATACGCAGTATTTT.

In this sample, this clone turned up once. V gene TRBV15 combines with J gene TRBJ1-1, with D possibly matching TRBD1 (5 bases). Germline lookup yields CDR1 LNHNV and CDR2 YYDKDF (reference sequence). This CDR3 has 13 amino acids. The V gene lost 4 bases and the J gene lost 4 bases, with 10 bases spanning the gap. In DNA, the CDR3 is TGTGCCACCAGCATCCCGGGGGGCACTGAAGCTTTCTTT. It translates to CATSIPGGTEAFF.